This T cell receptor (beta chain) stems from a study of cytomegalovirus exposure and HLA in healthy donors. Study in general: Genotyping showed 81% of 398 donors falling in the Caucasian-associated ancestry cluster.

The study's findings and limits: Using the classifier, cytomegalovirus status was reportedly diagnosed with high specificity and sensitivity. A later analysis appeared to link common viral pathogens to several of the most significant clusters. Sequencing artifact likely explains a cluster of highly shared sequence variants.

The germline V gene encodes CDR1 MNHEY and CDR2 SVGAGI. CDR3 length: 14 residues. V was clipped by 6 bases and J by 8 bases; unmatched bases: 7. This clone was observed a single time. The antigen remains unidentified. The PCR ran on 60 Vbeta and 13 Jbeta primers. Only in-frame clones appear in the TCRdb table, and some are missing; sequencing was by immunoSEQ multiplex PCR. The table shows roughly 140,000 clones, with about four fifths occurring only once. The sequence came from a man aged 25-45 years in good health and CMV-seropositive. Sequencing used PBMCs. The V call is TRBV6-5, the J call TRBJ1-4, with TRBD1 matching 9 bases. CDR3 in DNA: TGTGCCAGCAGCTGGGGACAGGGAGGGGAAAAACTGTTTTTT. Protein: CASSWGQGGEKLFF.